This T cell receptor (beta chain) was sequenced for a study of cytomegalovirus exposure and HLA in healthy donors (dated by TCRdb to about 2017). About the full investigation: In an earlier analysis of some 610 of the donors, 276 Gb of sequence data and 120 million or so unique TCR beta sequences from 150 million to 200 million T cells were reported. All discovery cohort repertoires had been generated on a single sequencing platform. To predict cytomegalovirus infection status, the study brought together high-throughput TCR immunosequencing, statistical association of individual TCRs with disease status, and machine learning. Because of strong linkage in the cohort, roughly 5 DR-DQ haplotypes were treated as single units for association and clustering. To study patterns of TCR occurrence, a later analysis re-analyzed previously published TCR beta repertoires from several hundred donors and added high-resolution HLA genotyping. The later analysis used no new phenotypic data to find candidate immune exposures, relying instead on TCR beta sequences and their occurrence across donors. A later genetic analysis used genome-wide SNP genotypes for about 65% of the 666 donors, treating that subset as a discovery cohort. An early release that covered roughly 600 HLA-typed donors contained around 300 gigabases of sequencing data and 70 million to 100 million unique TCR sequences. A separate validation cohort of roughly 110 different subjects was used in addition to the 666-subject first cohort. In an earlier analysis of 550 to 700 of the donors, high-throughput TCR beta sequencing was used to judge whether each TCR beta V gene segment behaved as functional or pseudogenic. The number of typed donors differed by locus: 629-630 for A, B, C, DRB1 and DQB1; 500 to 550 for DQA1; around 580 for DPA1; and some 450 for DPB1. HLA typing covered class I and class II loci at four-digit resolution. Among under 450 genotyped donors of the cohort, an average of about 240,000 unique TCR beta nucleotide sequences were sequenced per donor, roughly 20% of them non-productive. The genetic ancestry cluster associated with self-reported Caucasian donors included about four fifths of the roughly 360 genotyped donors. The T cell repertoires of under 750 subjects were profiled by immunosequencing and related to cytomegalovirus serostatus. The aim of the study was to test whether cataloging public T cell receptors could identify signatures of past pathogen exposure. Donor age, sex, ethnicity and CMV serostatus were compiled alongside the repertoire data.

Library preparation employed the immunoSEQ multiplex PCR assay. A mixture of 60 forward primers for TCR Vbeta segments and 13 reverse primers for TCR Jbeta segments was used in the multiplex PCR. The CDR3 region of rearranged TCR beta genes was amplified from genomic DNA by a multiplex PCR assay. The amplified TCR beta libraries were sequenced on the Illumina HiSeq System as 87-base-pair reads. The authors' pipeline ran thus. A later analysis counted approximately 76 million unique TCR beta chains across the 500 to 850 repertoires, and some 11 million of these chains were shared by at least two donors. A nearest-neighbor algorithm error-corrected the raw reads and collapsed the reads into unique sequences, merging closely related sequences to remove PCR and sequencing errors. Alignment of CDR3 sequences to IMGT reference sequences was used to assign V, D and J gene segments. Each retained sequence needed at least a six-nucleotide match to both a V gene segment and a J gene segment. Rearrangements were called productive when the CDR3 lacked stop codons and stayed in frame with V and J; all others were non-productive. CDR3 was defined according to IMGT convention as the region running from the second conserved V-encoded cysteine to the conserved J-encoded phenylalanine. In an earlier analysis of roughly 580 of the donors, sequences lacking an unambiguous match to a single V gene segment were excluded. An earlier analysis of 500 to 600 of the donors classified V segments as functional when productive rearrangements were above 56.7% and as segregating when the standard deviation between donors was above 5%. A statistical classification framework was built for diagnosing cytomegalovirus status from the catalog of TCR beta chain sequences. In a later analysis, V and J genes were assigned by comparing TCR nucleotide sequences against IMGT/GENE-DB human TR gene sequences. The TCRdist pipeline was used in a later analysis to assign CDR3 sequences and most-parsimonious VDJ recombination scenarios. In a later analysis, every TCR beta chain was defined by the combination of its CDR3 amino acid sequence and its V-gene family, and reads without a unique V-gene family were dropped. In a later analysis, 450 to 600 highly shared, low-generation-probability nucleotide sequences were removed to address suspected cross-contamination and a sequencing artifact. A later analysis calculated a clonal expansion index for each public chain from normalized within-repertoire ranks of inferred template counts. In a later analysis, generation probabilities were computed with a VDJ recombination model fitted to out-of-frame rearrangements, and the resulting probabilities were checked against IGoR. In a later analysis, TCR-TCR, TCR-HLA and TCR-CMV co-occurrence was scored with hypergeometric tests, and a repertoire-size bias correction was applied to TCR pairs. In a later analysis, false discovery rates were estimated by permuting HLA or CMV assignments 20 times. In a later analysis, co-occurring TCRs were grouped with DBSCAN, and TCRdist sequence similarity was added when clustering was performed within HLA-allele-positive subsets. Co-occurrence clustering excluded repertoires with fewer than 30,000 or more than 120,000 public chains, plus five with anomalous nucleotide sharing. TCRdb limited this immuneACCESS table to in-frame rearrangements with V and J called. A share of clones is missing; checked studies link under half to unresolved V genes, and the rest is unexplained. V, J and clone size are those of that table, while D and trimming were read from the DNA. This sample comprises about 90,000 clones, roughly 83% of them detected only once. 2.1% of the sample lies in the top ten.

Including the terminal cysteine and phenylalanine, the CDR3 comprises 17 residues. Only CDR3 DNA remains: 51 bases, in frame from the first base. CDR1 and CDR2 (LNHDA, SQIVND) derive from the germline V gene (reference sequence). V is pruned by 10 bases and J by 2 bases, leaving 15 bases of the junction without a gene match. In total, approximately 690 healthy bone marrow donors made up the cohort. At the time of sampling, every cohort member was nominally healthy, though immune exposures that went unrecorded were likely present. The donor was CMV seronegative and was included in the group of a few hundred seronegative cohort members. Every donor gave a peripheral blood sample, and the peripheral blood mononuclear cells from that sample were used for TCR beta sequencing. Genomic DNA extraction from the blood cell samples was performed with the Qiagen DNeasy Blood Extraction Kit. This clone has a handful of counts. The specificity of this receptor is unknown. The input lacks base qualities; no much larger clone sits a single base away.

Findings and caveats that apply to the study as a whole: At a false discovery rate of 0.05, a later analysis linked 15,000 to 20,000 TCR beta sequences to specific HLA alleles. Because some donors lacked HLA typing at each locus, the association tests relied only on the typed subset. A cluster of highly shared sequence variants was judged likely to be a technical artifact of the sequencing pipeline. According to a later analysis, parvovirus B19, influenza, CMV and Epstein-Barr virus appeared linked to several top co-occurrence clusters. The study gave a list of 150 to 200 TCR beta chains associated with cytomegalovirus. A later analysis found that most CMV-associated TCR beta chains appeared HLA-restricted, with HLA associations seemingly driven largely by CMV exposure. While some public TCRs were present in many individuals, most TCR sequences turned up only very rarely across donors. A later genetic analysis associated a missense DCLRE1C variant with V-gene and J-gene trimming of TCR beta chains, and an independent cohort replicated the association. According to a later genetic analysis, donors in an Asian-associated ancestry cluster had fewer N-insertions in productive TCRs than the approximately 610-donor mean. In a later analysis, TCR association rates were found to vary across HLA loci, with the most associated TCRs seen for DRB1 alleles and the fewest for HLA-C alleles. The presence/absence analyses assumed that sequencing depth was roughly uniform across donors, and that assumption may not be true. An earlier analysis of 587 of the donors showed that most TCR beta V segments appeared in productive rearrangements either about 87% or about 30% of the time, which broadly matched IMGT annotations. A further reported finding was that TCR beta sequences accurately predicted the HLA-A and HLA-B alleles for most subjects in the first cohort. According to the authors, the approach could potentially be generalized to other disease states and immunological phenotypes. Only TCR beta chains were sequenced in this cohort, and the absence of alpha or paired-chain data limited detectable features. A few of the identified cytomegalovirus-associated TCR beta chains were confirmed in vitro to be specific for cytomegalovirus antigens. Because counts were too low, some 16 rarely observed V segments, including chromosome 9 orphons, were excluded from the earlier analysis of several hundred of the donors. The classifier was reported to diagnose cytomegalovirus status with high specificity and sensitivity in both the original and validation cohorts. A later analysis found that HLA-associated TCR beta chains were more clonally expanded and had lower generation probabilities than equally common non-associated chains. When HLA alleles, especially DR and DQ, strongly co-occurred, TCR associations were difficult to assign to individual alleles. Immune exposure information for the cohort was limited to CMV serostatus. Linkage disequilibrium might explain the correlated functional status among segregating V segments, but an unknown experimental factor could not be excluded. Because the 87-base-pair reads could not distinguish some IMGT-functional V segments, including TRBV6-2 and TRBV6-3, those segments were excluded.

The V gene is TRBV19 and the J gene is TRBJ2-1, and TRBD1 matches 9 of the central bases. The sequenced sample was PBMCs. The sequence was obtained from a man between 18 and 35 years old in good health and CMV-seronegative. The CDR3 loop reads CAITNRDRERTYNEQFF. The nucleotide sequence reads as follows: TGTGCCATAACAAACCGGGACAGGGAGAGAACCTACAATGAGCAGTTCTTC.